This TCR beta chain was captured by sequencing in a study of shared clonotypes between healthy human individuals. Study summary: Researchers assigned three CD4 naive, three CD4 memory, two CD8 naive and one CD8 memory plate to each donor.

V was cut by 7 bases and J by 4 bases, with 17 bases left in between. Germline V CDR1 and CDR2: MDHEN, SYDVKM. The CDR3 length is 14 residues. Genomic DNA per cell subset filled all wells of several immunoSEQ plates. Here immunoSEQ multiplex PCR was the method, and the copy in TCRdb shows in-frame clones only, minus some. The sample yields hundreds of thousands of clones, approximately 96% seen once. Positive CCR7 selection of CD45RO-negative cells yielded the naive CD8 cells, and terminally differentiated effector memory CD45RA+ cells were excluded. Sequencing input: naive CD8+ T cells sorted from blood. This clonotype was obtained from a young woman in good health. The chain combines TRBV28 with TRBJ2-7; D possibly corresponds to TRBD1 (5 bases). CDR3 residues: CASTSGQGVYEQYF. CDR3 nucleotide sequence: TGTGCCAGCACCTCGGGCCAGGGCGTATACGAGCAGTACTTC.